Listed below are T cell receptor beta chains from one sample, sequenced in a study of cytomegalovirus exposure and HLA in healthy donors. Profiled with immunoSEQ multiplex PCR; TCRdb holds only in-frame clones, not every one. The sample has some 150,000 clones, 60% to 85% seen once. The sequenced sample was PBMCs. These receptors were taken from a male donor in good health and CMV-seronegative. The CDR3 runs from the conserved cysteine through the conserved F or W. A D gene is named only where the DNA matches it firmly. Clone sizes are given selectively: once, few, many, or a class where the clone is expanded.

CDR3nt	CDR3aa	d_gene	v_gene	j_gene	abundance
TGTGCCAGCAGCCCGGGGGAGAGCCTATGGGCTGAAGCTTTCTTT	CASSPGESLWAEAFF	-	TRBV11-2	TRBJ1-1	few
TGTGCCAGCAGTTCCGGACAGGGCTTCCAAGAGACCCAGTACTTC	CASSSGQGFQETQYF	TRBD1	TRBV6-6	TRBJ2-5	-
TGTGCCAGCAGCACGAGGGGACAGATGAACACTGAAGCTTTCTTT	CASSTRGQMNTEAFF	TRBD1	TRBV5-4	TRBJ1-1	-
TGTGCCAGCAGCAGGACAGGGGGTAACTATGGCTACACCTTC	CASSRTGGNYGYTF	TRBD1	TRBV6-5	TRBJ1-2	-
TGTGCCAGCAGCGTAGCCAGGGGTTGGGGCTCCTACAATGAGCAGTTCTTC	CASSVARGWGSYNEQFF	-	TRBV5-6	TRBJ2-1	-
TGTGCCAGCACCTTCATCCCGACCCAGGCCTATGGCTACACCTTC	CASTFIPTQAYGYTF	-	TRBV27	TRBJ1-2	-
TGTGCCAGCACCCTTCGGGCTGGGGCCGGTGGAAACACCATATATTTT	CASTLRAGAGGNTIYF	-	TRBV7-9	TRBJ1-3	-
TGCGCCAGCAGCGTGGACAGGGCTAACTATGGCTACACCTTC	CASSVDRANYGYTF	TRBD1	TRBV5-1	TRBJ1-2	-
TGTGCCTGGAGAGCCGAGGGACTGCCAGCCTCCTACGAGCAGTACTTC	CAWRAEGLPASYEQYF	-	TRBV30	TRBJ2-7	few
TGTGCCAGTAGCCGGTCGGGAGACAATCAGCCCCAGCATTTT	CASSRSGDNQPQHF	-	TRBV19	TRBJ1-5	-
TGTGCCAGCAGCCCCCCCGGACAACGCGAAGAAAAACTGTTTTTT	CASSPPGQREEKLFF	-	TRBV7-3	TRBJ1-4	-
TGTGCCAGCAGGGCTAGCGGGGAGCTGTTTTTT	CASRASGELFF	-	TRBV13	TRBJ2-2	-
TGCGCCAGCAGCTTGTCAACAGGGGGGTCAGATACGCAGTATTTT	CASSLSTGGSDTQYF	TRBD1	TRBV5-1	TRBJ2-3	few
TGTGCCAGCTCACCAACGGAGGATCAGCCCCAGCATTTT	CASSPTEDQPQHF	-	TRBV18	TRBJ1-5	-
TGTGCCAGCAGCCAACAGGGGGGTTCACCCCTCCACTTT	CASSQQGGSPLHF	TRBD1	TRBV14	TRBJ1-6	few
TGTGCCAGCAGCTCCCGACACAATTCACCCCTCCACTTT	CASSSRHNSPLHF	-	TRBV5-4	TRBJ1-6	-
TGTGCCAGTAGTGGTCTCGGGACAGGCCTTTCACCCCTCCACTTT	CASSGLGTGLSPLHF	TRBD1	TRBV19	TRBJ1-6	-
TGTGCCTGGACCCAAGGGACAGATATCTCCGCAACTAATGAAAAACTGTTTTTT	CAWTQGTDISATNEKLFF	TRBD1	TRBV30	TRBJ1-4	once
TGTGCCTGGGCCCCCCGGACAGTAGATTGGGGGGAGCTGTTTTTT	CAWAPRTVDWGELFF	-	TRBV30	TRBJ2-2	-
TGTGCCTGGAGCCCGGCTAGCGGGAAGCAAGAGACCCAGTACTTC	CAWSPASGKQETQYF	TRBD2	TRBV30	TRBJ2-5	-
TGTGCCAGCAGCCCTAGCGGGGCCACTCAAGAGACCCAGTACTTC	CASSPSGATQETQYF	TRBD2	TRBV9	TRBJ2-5	-
TGTGCCAGTAGCTCATTCGGGACAGGGGACCAGCCCCAGCATTTT	CASSSFGTGDQPQHF	TRBD1	TRBV19	TRBJ1-5	once
TGTGCCAGCAGTCAGGGACAGGCCAGCTCTGGAAACACCATATATTTT	CASSQGQASSGNTIYF	TRBD1	TRBV6-6	TRBJ1-3	-
TGTGCCAGCAGCTCCGACCGGGACAGGAATTCACCCCTCCACTTT	CASSSDRDRNSPLHF	TRBD1	TRBV11-2	TRBJ1-6	-
TGTGCCAGTAGTATAGTAGGGGACACTGAAGCTTTCTTT	CASSIVGDTEAFF	-	TRBV19	TRBJ1-1	-
TGCGCCAGCAGCCAAGATGAGGGTGAGGGACTAGCGCGCCGAGAGACCCAGTACTTC	CASSQDEGEGLARRETQYF	TRBD2	TRBV4-1	TRBJ2-5	once
TGTGCCAGCAGCCTAGCATCAGACAGGAACTATGGCTACACCTTC	CASSLASDRNYGYTF	-	TRBV6-5	TRBJ1-2	-
TGTGCCATCAGCACGATCCCCTTGACAGGGGGCTCTGGAAACACCATATATTTT	CAISTIPLTGGSGNTIYF	TRBD1	TRBV10-3	TRBJ1-3	-
TGTGCTAGCAGCAATTCGGGACAGCACACCGGGGAGCTGTTTTTT	CASSNSGQHTGELFF	TRBD1	TRBV7-7	TRBJ2-2	-
TGTGCCAGCAGCTTAACTCGGGGCTACGAGCAGTACTTC	CASSLTRGYEQYF	-	TRBV11-2	TRBJ2-7	-
TGTGCCTGGAGTGAGGGGGACACGGGGAATTCACCCCTCCACTTT	CAWSEGDTGNSPLHF	-	TRBV30	TRBJ1-6	-
TGTGCCAGCAGTTCGAGAAAAGGGGGAGAAAACACCATATATTTT	CASSSRKGGENTIYF	-	TRBV5-4	TRBJ1-3	-
TGTGCCATCAGTGAGTACTCGGGACAGTACTATGGCTACACCTTC	CAISEYSGQYYGYTF	TRBD1	TRBV10-3	TRBJ1-2	-
TGCGCCAGCAGCTTGGAACTAGCAGATTACAATGAGCAGTTCTTC	CASSLELADYNEQFF	-	TRBV5-1	TRBJ2-1	-
TGTGCCTGGAGCCGGGACAGTGGGTCTGGAAACACCATATATTTT	CAWSRDSGSGNTIYF	TRBD1	TRBV30	TRBJ1-3	few
TGCGCCAGCAGCTTGGGGGACAGGGTCGGCACAGATACGCAGTATTTT	CASSLGDRVGTDTQYF	TRBD1	TRBV5-1	TRBJ2-3	-
TGTGCCAGCAGCCCAGACCAGGGTCAGCCCCAGCATTTT	CASSPDQGQPQHF	-	TRBV5-4	TRBJ1-5	-
TGTGCGTGTCGGGGACAGGGAGCAGATACGCAGTATTTT	CACRGQGADTQYF	TRBD1	TRBV6-1	TRBJ2-3	-
TGCGCCAGCAGCGCCTGGACAGGGGAGAACACTGAAGCTTTCTTT	CASSAWTGENTEAFF	TRBD1	TRBV5-1	TRBJ1-1	-
TGTGCCAGCAGCTCGCGGAGGCTAGCGGGGGGATACAATGAGCAGTTCTTC	CASSSRRLAGGYNEQFF	TRBD2	TRBV7-3	TRBJ2-1	-
TGTGCCAGTAGTTACCAGGTTAGCGGAGGGACTGAAGCTTTCTTT	CASSYQVSGGTEAFF	-	TRBV19	TRBJ1-1	-
TGTGCCAGCTCCCCAGGACAGGCTAACTATGGCTACACCTTC	CASSPGQANYGYTF	TRBD1	TRBV18	TRBJ1-2	-
TGTGCCAGCAGCTTGGTAGGACAGGGGGTCTACGAGCAGTACTTC	CASSLVGQGVYEQYF	TRBD1	TRBV5-4	TRBJ2-7	-
TGTGCCTGGAGTTTTTGGGGGGAGGGGAACTATGGCTACACCTTC	CAWSFWGEGNYGYTF	-	TRBV30	TRBJ1-2	few